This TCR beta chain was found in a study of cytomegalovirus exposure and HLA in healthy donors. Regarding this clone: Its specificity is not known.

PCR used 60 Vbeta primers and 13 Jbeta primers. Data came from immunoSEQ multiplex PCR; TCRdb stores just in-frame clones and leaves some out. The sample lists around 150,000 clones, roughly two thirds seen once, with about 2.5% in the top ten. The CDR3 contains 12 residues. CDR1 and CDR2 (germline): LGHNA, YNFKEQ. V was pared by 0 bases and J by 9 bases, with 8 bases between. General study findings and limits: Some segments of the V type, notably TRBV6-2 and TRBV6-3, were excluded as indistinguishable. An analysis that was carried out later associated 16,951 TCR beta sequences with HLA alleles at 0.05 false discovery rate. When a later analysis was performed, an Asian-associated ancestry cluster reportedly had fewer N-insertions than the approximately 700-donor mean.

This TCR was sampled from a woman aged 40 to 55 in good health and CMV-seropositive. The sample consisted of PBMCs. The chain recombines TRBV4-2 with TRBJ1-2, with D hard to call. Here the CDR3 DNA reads TGTGCCAGCAGCCAAGAGAGGCGCAGCTACACCTTC. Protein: CASSQERRSYTF.